One and the same sample provided the 21 T cell receptor beta chains below, sequenced in a study of Tregs in tolerant kidney transplant recipients (dated by TCRdb to about 2019). The library was prepared using the immunoSEQ multiplex PCR assay. As stored in TCRdb, this immuneACCESS dataset retains in-frame rearrangements with V and J assigned. A fraction of the clones does not appear; measured against another copy, unresolved V genes explain less than half of the discrepancy, and the remainder lacks a known reason. This sample holds some 68,000 clones; less than 90% were observed only once. About 4% of the sample is in the top ten clones. The sequencing input was CD4+ T cells from blood. Receptors were obtained from a human donor in good health.

On this clone itself: Additional DNA sequences in this sample encode the identical CDR3. This rearrangement joins TRBV5-6 to TRBJ2-3; 8 nucleotides match TRBD2. The germline V gene has CDR1 SGHDT and CDR2 YYEEEE. There are 15 residues in the CDR3. The J segment lost 2 bases and the V segment lost 0 bases, leaving 2 bases of the junction unmatched. CDR3 sequence (DNA): TGTGCCAGCAGCTTGGCTAGCGGGTTCACAGATACGCAGTATTTT. Translated: CASSLASGFTDTQYF.

The rearrangement joins TRBV19 to TRBJ2-3; a weak D match, TRBD1 (5 bases). Trimming removed 6 bases at V and 2 bases at J, with 9 bases between. CDR1 LNHDA and CDR2 SQIVND come from the germline V gene (reference sequence). This CDR3 has 13 amino acids. CDR3 residues: CASRQGSTDTQYF. The DNA of the CDR3 is TGTGCCAGTAGGCAGGGTTCCACAGATACGCAGTATTTT.

The CDR3 reads CASSLTVTGELFF. The CDR3 DNA follows: TGTGCCAGCAGTTTAACGGTCACCGGGGAGCTGTTTTTT. This chain connects TRBV27 to TRBJ2-2; no clear D. V was pared by 2 bases and J by 4 bases, with 5 bases between. Germline-derived CDR1 and CDR2 are MNHEY and SMNVEV (reference sequence). The CDR3 totals 13 residues.

This chain joins TRBV7-2 and TRBJ1-1; 8 nucleotides line up with TRBD1. CDR1 is SGHTA, CDR2 FQGNSA, per germline. V lost 6 bases to trimming and J lost 4 bases; unmatched junction nucleotides: 13. The CDR3 runs to 16 residues. The CDR3, as DNA: TGTGCCAGCAGACGTCAGGGGGCGGATCGACGCACTGAAGCTTTCTTT. As protein: CASRRQGADRRTEAFF.

The chain uses TRBV4-1 and TRBJ1-4; D call uncertain. V was cut by 0 bases and J by 8 bases, with 7 bases left in between. CDR1 and CDR2 (germline): MGHRA, YSYEKL. The CDR3 loop spans 13 amino acids. The CDR3 DNA is TGCGCCAGCAGCCAAGATTTAAGAGAAAAACTGTTTTTT. This translates into CASSQDLREKLFF.

This rearrangement joins TRBV12-5 to TRBJ2-2; 10 positions agree with TRBD1. Germline loops: CDR1 LGHNT, CDR2 FRNRAP. The CDR3 totals 16 residues. Trimming at V came to 9 bases and at J to 6 bases, leaving 13 bases not matched to a gene. The CDR3 reads CASTSSGTGVPGELFF. CDR3 coding DNA: TGTGCTAGCACCTCCTCCGGGACAGGGGTTCCCGGGGAGCTGTTTTTT.

The rearrangement uses TRBV11-2 and TRBJ2-3; TRBD2 is a possible D gene (6 bases). Per germline, CDR1 SGHAT and CDR2 FQNNGV. The CDR3 is made up of 15 amino acids. The V gene lost 5 bases and the J gene lost 1 base, with 13 bases spanning the gap. DNA for the CDR3: TGTGCCAGCAGCCATGGGGACTTCCGCACAGATACGCAGTATTTT. It translates to CASSHGDFRTDTQYF.

The chain has TRBV28 and TRBJ1-5, with a weak D call TRBD1 (6 bases). Germline assignment: CDR1 MDHEN and CDR2 SYDVKM. V lost 2 bases and J 6 bases, leaving 14 bases between the germline ends. This CDR3 region has 15 residues. The CDR3 DNA is TGTGCCAGCAGTTTACTCGTGCCAGGGGTTCAGCCCCAGCATTTT. Protein: CASSLLVPGVQPQHF.

The rearrangement uses TRBV2 and TRBJ2-2, with D perhaps TRBD1 (6 bases). Trimming left V 6 bases short and J 4 bases short, with 12 bases between. CDR1 is SNHLY and CDR2 is FYNNEI in the germline V gene. This CDR3 has 14 residues. The CDR3 loop reads CASRVQGSTGELFF. For the CDR3, the DNA is TGTGCCAGCAGGGTACAGGGTTCCACCGGGGAGCTGTTTTTT.

The chain combines TRBV4-3 with TRBJ1-2; D unclear. The CDR3 is made up of 14 amino acids. Between the trimmed V and J ends, which lost 1 base and 3 bases, there was a span of 9 bases. Germline V lookup: CDR1 LGHNA, CDR2 YSLEER. In DNA, the CDR3 is TGCGCCAGCAGCCAAGTATGGGGAGACTATGGCTACACCTTC. This codes for CASSQVWGDYGYTF.

This clone occurred a few times. The CDR3 is CSVESSSGSFGYNEQFF. The CDR3 nucleotides are TGCAGCGTTGAGTCGTCTAGCGGGAGTTTTGGATACAATGAGCAGTTCTTC. This chain uses TRBV29-1 with TRBJ2-1; 10 nucleotides agree with TRBD2. The CDR3 is made up of 17 amino acids. Germline V lookup: CDR1 SQVTM, CDR2 ANQGSEA. The ends lost 3 bases at V and 4 bases at J; junction bases unmatched: 12.

The V gene is TRBV2, the J gene TRBJ2-5; 9 bases fit TRBD1. The CDR3 is 13 amino acids. V shed 7 bases, J shed 6 bases, and the junction held 6 bases outside the gene matches. CDR1 and CDR2 (germline): SNHLY, FYNNEI. The CDR3 reads CASKAGQGQTQYF. The CDR3 region has the DNA TGTGCCAGCAAGGCGGGACAGGGCCAGACCCAGTACTTC. Full variable domain (remainder filled in from reference TRBV2 and TRBJ2-5): EPEVTQTPSHQVTQMGQEVILRCVPISNHLYFYWYRQILGQKVEFLVSFYNNEISEKSEIFDDQFSVERPDGSNFTLKIRSTKLEDSAMYFCASKAGQGQTQYFGPGTRLLVL.

V usage is TRBV5-5 and J usage is TRBJ2-3; a weak D match, TRBD2 (6 bases). Germline lookup yields CDR1 SGHKS and CDR2 YYEKEE (reference sequence). CDR3 size: 17 residues. Between the trimmed V and J ends, which lost 3 bases and 2 bases, there was a span of 19 bases. The CDR3 is CASSSAGGRGYTDTQYF. The CDR3 DNA follows: TGTGCCAGCAGCTCGGCCGGTGGGCGGGGCTACACAGATACGCAGTATTTT.

This chain connects TRBV12-5 to TRBJ1-3; D call uncertain. Germline V gene sequence: CDR1 LGHNT, CDR2 FRNRAP. This CDR3 has 14 amino acids. V gave up 1 base and J gave up 0 bases, with 4 bases separating them. The CDR3 spells CASGLEVSGNTIYF. DNA for the CDR3: TGTGCTAGTGGTTTGGAGGTCTCTGGAAACACCATATATTTT.

This clone appeared once. The genes are TRBV9 and TRBJ2-5, with 7 bases that match TRBD2. J gave up 6 bases and V 0 bases, and 11 bases lay outside the gene matches. The CDR3 runs 16 residues. The germline V gene has CDR1 SGDLS and CDR2 YYNGEE. The CDR3 protein is CASSVEGPSGGKTQYF. CDR3 DNA: TGTGCCAGCAGCGTAGAAGGGCCTAGCGGCGGAAAGACCCAGTACTTC. The complete variable domain, with remaining parts taken from reference TRBV9 and TRBJ2-5, reads DSGVTQTPKHLITATGQRVTLRCSPRSGDLSVYWYQQSLDQGLQFLIQYYNGEERAKGNILERFSAQQFPDLHSELNLSSLELGDSALYFCASSVEGPSGGKTQYFGPGTRLLVL.

On this clone: The sample holds other DNA sequences that translate to the same CDR3. The rearrangement joins TRBV6-5 to TRBJ2-5; D might be TRBD2 (6 bases). This CDR3 is built from 14 residues. V lost 5 bases and J lost 5, with 15 bases in between. Germline CDR1 reads MNHEY; CDR2 reads SVGAGI. The CDR3 protein is CASSIRLGRETQYF. DNA for the CDR3: TGTGCCAGCAGTATCAGACTAGGGCGGGAGACCCAGTACTTC.

The chain is built from TRBV14 and TRBJ2-5; no definite D call. The CDR3 contains 13 residues. Per the germline V gene, CDR1 is SGHDN and CDR2 is FVKESK. V lost 5 bases and J 2 bases, leaving 9 bases between the germline ends. In DNA form, the CDR3 reads TGTGCCAGCAGCTCTGTACCTCAAGAGACCCAGTACTTC. As protein: CASSSVPQETQYF.

The chain couples TRBV19 to TRBJ2-1; 7 bases align to TRBD2. The CDR3 is made up of 16 amino acids. V was clipped by 7 bases and J by 0 bases; unmatched bases: 9. Germline loops: CDR1 LNHDA, CDR2 SQIVND (reference sequence). CDR3 sequence: CASTESLANSYNEQFF. CDR3 in DNA: TGTGCCAGTACCGAATCACTAGCGAACTCCTACAATGAGCAGTTCTTC.

By sample share, this clone is medium-sized. The rearrangement joins TRBV28 to TRBJ1-6; a possible D gene is TRBD1 (5 bases). The V end was cut by 2 bases, the J end by 9 bases, with 17 bases between. The CDR3 is made up of 16 amino acids. Germline values: CDR1 MDHEN, CDR2 SYDVKM. CDR3 loop: CASSLPNQGAPSPLHF. Here the CDR3 DNA reads TGTGCCAGCAGTTTACCCAATCAAGGGGCCCCTTCACCCCTCCACTTT.

This rearrangement joins TRBV2 to TRBJ2-1; TRBD2 is a possible D gene (7 bases). V lost 5 bases to trimming and J lost 9 bases, with 14 bases between them. Per germline, CDR1 SNHLY and CDR2 FYNNEI. The CDR3 runs 13 residues. CDR3 loop: CASSPEGGREQFF. CDR3 nucleotides: TGTGCCAGCAGTCCCGAGGGGGGGCGTGAGCAGTTCTTC.

This chain joins TRBV4-2 and TRBJ2-3; no firm D call. V lost 4 bases and J 4 bases, leaving 6 bases between the germline ends. CDR1 and CDR2 (germline): LGHNA, YNFKEQ. The CDR3 totals 12 residues. The CDR3 DNA sequence: TGTGCCAGCAGCCTGCAGGCAGATACGCAGTATTTT. Translation: CASSLQADTQYF.